This T cell receptor (beta chain) originates from a study of graft-versus-host responses after intestinal transplantation. As for the study in general: Grafts were multivisceral, liver-intestinal, or isolated intestinal. Recipients across the board were started on anti-thymocyte globulin induction, then kept on tacrolimus and steroids for around three years.

In the case of this clone: As yet, its antigen is unknown.

The study's findings and limits: GvH clones surfaced in recipient marrow, some emerging earlier in ileum or blood. Early after transplant, HvG declines were associated with peak levels of circulating GvH clones.

Repertoires were generated with immunoSEQ multiplex PCR, while TCRdb's copy carries only in-frame clones and drops some. The sample has about 120,000 clones; 90% are singletons. The sample in question was unstimulated CD4+ T cells sorted from spleen or lymph node cells, obtained before intestinal transplant. The receptor's source is a human donor who received an intestinal transplant.

CDR3 coding DNA: TGTGCCAGCAGTTTTACCGGGACAGTTGGAAACACCATATATTTT. Amino acid sequence: CASSFTGTVGNTIYF. V is TRBV28 and J is TRBJ1-3, with TRBD1 matching over 7 bases. Unmatched junction bases numbered 5, after V lost 3 bases and J lost 3 bases. This CDR3 has 15 amino acids. Germline assignment: CDR1 MDHEN and CDR2 SYDVKM. The full variable domain, in which reference TRBV28 and TRBJ1-3 provide the parts outside the CDR3, is DVKVTQSSRYLVKRTGEKVFLECVQDMDHENMFWYRQDPGLGLRLIYFSYDVKMKEKGDIPEGYSVSREKKERFSLILESASTNQTSMYLCASSFTGTVGNTIYFGEGSWLTVV.